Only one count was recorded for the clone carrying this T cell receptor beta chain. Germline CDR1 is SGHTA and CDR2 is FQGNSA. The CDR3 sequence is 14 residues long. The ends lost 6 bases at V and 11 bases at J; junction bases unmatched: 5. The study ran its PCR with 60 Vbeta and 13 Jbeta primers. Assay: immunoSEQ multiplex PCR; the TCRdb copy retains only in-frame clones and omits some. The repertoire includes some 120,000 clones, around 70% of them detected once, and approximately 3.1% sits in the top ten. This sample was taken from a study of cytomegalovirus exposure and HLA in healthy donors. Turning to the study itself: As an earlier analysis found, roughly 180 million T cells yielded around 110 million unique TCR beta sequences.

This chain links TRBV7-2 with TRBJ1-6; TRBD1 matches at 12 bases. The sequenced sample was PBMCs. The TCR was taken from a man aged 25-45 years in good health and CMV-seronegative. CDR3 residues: CASSWGQGATPLHF. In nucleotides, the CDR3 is TGTGCCAGCAGTTGGGGACAGGGGGCTACACCCCTCCACTTT.